This T cell receptor beta chain appears in the sequencing data of a study of identifying expanded T cells in peripheral blood. The repertoire was sequenced with immunoSEQ multiplex PCR; TCRdb's copy has only in-frame clones and lacks some. The data contain about 52,000 clones, approximately 82% of them singletons. Germline CDR1 GTSNPN, CDR2 SVGIG (reference sequence). After removal of 0 bases from V and 6 bases from J, the junction contained 12 bases not matched to a gene. The CDR3 consists of 18 residues. The sequencing input was blood. This TCR derives from a person between 18 and 69 years old in good health. The genes are TRBV30 and TRBJ2-2; 11 bases are a match to TRBD1. CDR3 amino acids: CAWSVVWSDRGLAGELFF. DNA of the CDR3: TGTGCCTGGAGTGTAGTATGGTCGGACAGGGGGCTGGCCGGGGAGCTGTTTTTT.